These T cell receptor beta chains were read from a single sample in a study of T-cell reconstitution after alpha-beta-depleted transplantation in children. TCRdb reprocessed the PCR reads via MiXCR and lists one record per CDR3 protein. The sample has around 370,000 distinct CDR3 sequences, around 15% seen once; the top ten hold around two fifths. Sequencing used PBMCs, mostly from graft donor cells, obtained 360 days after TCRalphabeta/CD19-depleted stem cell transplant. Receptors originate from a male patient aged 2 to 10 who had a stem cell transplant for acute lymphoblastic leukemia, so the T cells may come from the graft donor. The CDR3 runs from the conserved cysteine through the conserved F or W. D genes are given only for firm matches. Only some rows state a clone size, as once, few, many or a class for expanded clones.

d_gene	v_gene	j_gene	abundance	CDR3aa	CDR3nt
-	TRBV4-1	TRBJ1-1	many	CASSQDFRGTEAFF	TGCGCCAGCAGCCAAGATTTTAGGGGGACTGAAGCTTTCTTT
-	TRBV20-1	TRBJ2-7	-	CSAVDPHRVQYF	TGCAGTGCTGTCGACCCGCACAGGGTGCAGTACTTC
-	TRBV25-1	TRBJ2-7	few	CASSESWALVPYEQYF	TGTGCCAGCAGTGAATCGTGGGCATTGGTCCCCTACGAGCAGTACTTC
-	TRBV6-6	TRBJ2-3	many	CASRGDTQYF	TGTGCCAGCAGGGGAGATACGCAGTATTTT
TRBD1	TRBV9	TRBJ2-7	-	CASSVGLGGTGLSEQYF	TGTGCCAGCAGCGTAGGCCTTGGGGGGACAGGTCTCTCGGAGCAGTACTTC
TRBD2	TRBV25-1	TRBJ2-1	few	CASSELAGGPGEQFF	TGTGCCAGCAGTGAGCTAGCGGGAGGGCCCGGTGAGCAGTTCTTC
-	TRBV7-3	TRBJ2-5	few	CASSLNGLETQYF	TGTGCCAGCAGCTTAAACGGATTAGAGACCCAGTACTTC
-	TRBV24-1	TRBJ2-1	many	CATSDMRDEQFF	TGTGCCACCAGTGATATGCGCGATGAGCAGTTCTTC
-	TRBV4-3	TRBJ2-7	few	CASSQDVGDGDEQYF	TGCGCCAGCAGCCAAGATGTCGGAGACGGGGACGAGCAGTACTTC
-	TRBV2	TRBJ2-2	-	CASTYRWTGELFF	TGTGCCAGCACATACCGATGGACCGGGGAGCTGTTTTTT
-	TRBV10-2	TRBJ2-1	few	CASRAPYYNEQFF	TGCGCCAGCAGAGCCCCCTACTACAATGAGCAGTTCTTC
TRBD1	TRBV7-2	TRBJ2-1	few	CASSSNRGLFNEQFF	TGTGCCAGCAGCTCAAACAGGGGGCTGTTCAATGAGCAGTTCTTC
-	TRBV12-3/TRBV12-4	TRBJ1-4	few	CASSFRAEYRAGDEKLFF	TGTGCCAGCAGTTTCAGAGCCGAGTACAGGGCTGGTGATGAAAAACTGTTTTTT
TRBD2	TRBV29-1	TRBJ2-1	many	CSVVQRGDHEQFF	TGCAGCGTTGTCCAGCGGGGGGACCATGAGCAGTTCTTC
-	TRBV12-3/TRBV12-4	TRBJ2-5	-	CASNTRLWGVTQYF	TGTGCCAGCAACACTAGGCTTTGGGGGGTGACCCAGTACTTC
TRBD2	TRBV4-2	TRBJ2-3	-	CASFEGRSSGPTDTQYF	TGTGCCAGTTTCGAAGGTCGGTCTAGCGGCCCCACAGATACGCAGTATTTT
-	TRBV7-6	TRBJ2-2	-	CASSIFEGAPYTGELFF	TGTGCCAGCAGCATATTCGAAGGGGCCCCGTACACCGGGGAGCTGTTTTTT
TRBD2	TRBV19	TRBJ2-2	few	CASSPVVISGRSTGELFF	TGTGCCAGTAGTCCAGTAGTGATTAGCGGGAGGAGCACCGGGGAGCTGTTTTTT
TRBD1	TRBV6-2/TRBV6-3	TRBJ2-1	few	CASSYATGAPYNEQFF	TGTGCCAGCAGTTACGCTACAGGGGCACCCTACAATGAGCAGTTCTTC
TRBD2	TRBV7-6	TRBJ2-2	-	CASSLDVIGTSGNGIAGELFF	TGTGCCAGCAGCTTAGATGTTATCGGGACTAGCGGGAATGGGATAGCCGGGGAGCTGTTTTTT
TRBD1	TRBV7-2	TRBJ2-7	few	CACSFHTGESLYEQYF	TGTGCCTGCAGCTTCCATACAGGGGAAAGTCTCTACGAGCAGTACTTC
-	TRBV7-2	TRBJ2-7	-	CASSLGVMGYEQYF	TGTGCCAGCAGCTTAGGTGTGATGGGGTACGAGCAGTACTTC
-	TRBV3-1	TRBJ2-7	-	CASSHRLAPYEQYF	TGTGCCAGCAGCCATCGGCTAGCCCCCTACGAGCAGTACTTC
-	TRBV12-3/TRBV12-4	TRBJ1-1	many	CASSPRRENTEAFF	TGTGCCAGCAGTCCCCGCAGGGAGAACACTGAAGCTTTCTTT
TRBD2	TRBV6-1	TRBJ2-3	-	CASSERSGRDTDTQYF	TGTGCCAGCAGTGAAAGAAGCGGGAGGGACACAGATACGCAGTATTTT
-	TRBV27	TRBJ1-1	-	CASSFSGLRNTEAFF	TGTGCCAGCAGTTTCTCAGGACTCCGGAACACTGAAGCTTTCTTT
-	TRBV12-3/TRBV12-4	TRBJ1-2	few	CASSFATQVRGYTF	TGTGCCAGCAGTTTTGCAACCCAGGTCAGGGGCTACACCTTC
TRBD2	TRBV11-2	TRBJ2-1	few	CASSPGGVRGLGLDANEQFF	TGTGCCAGCAGCCCTGGTGGGGTCAGGGGATTGGGACTAGACGCCAATGAGCAGTTCTTC
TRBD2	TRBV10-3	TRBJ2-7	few	CAISWTSGSGAYEQYF	TGTGCCATCAGTTGGACTAGCGGGAGTGGGGCCTACGAGCAGTACTTC
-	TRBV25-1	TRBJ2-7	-	CASSELMGSEQYF	TGTGCCAGCAGTGAATTGATGGGAAGCGAGCAGTACTTC
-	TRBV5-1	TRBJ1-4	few	CASSFDSTNEKLFF	TGCGCCAGCAGCTTCGACAGTACTAATGAAAAACTGTTTTTT
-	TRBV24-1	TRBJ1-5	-	CATSETGNQPQHF	TGTGCCACCAGTGAGACGGGCAATCAGCCCCAGCATTTT
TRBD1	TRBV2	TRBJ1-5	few	CASRPTGGQPQHF	TGTGCCAGCAGGCCCACAGGGGGTCAGCCCCAGCATTTT
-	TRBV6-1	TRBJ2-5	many	CASSRVYPLGETQYF	TGTGCCAGCAGTCGGGTGTACCCCCTGGGAGAGACCCAGTACTTC
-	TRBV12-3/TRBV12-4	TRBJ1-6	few	CASSFDKSPLHF	TGTGCCAGCAGTTTTGACAAATCACCCCTCCACTTT